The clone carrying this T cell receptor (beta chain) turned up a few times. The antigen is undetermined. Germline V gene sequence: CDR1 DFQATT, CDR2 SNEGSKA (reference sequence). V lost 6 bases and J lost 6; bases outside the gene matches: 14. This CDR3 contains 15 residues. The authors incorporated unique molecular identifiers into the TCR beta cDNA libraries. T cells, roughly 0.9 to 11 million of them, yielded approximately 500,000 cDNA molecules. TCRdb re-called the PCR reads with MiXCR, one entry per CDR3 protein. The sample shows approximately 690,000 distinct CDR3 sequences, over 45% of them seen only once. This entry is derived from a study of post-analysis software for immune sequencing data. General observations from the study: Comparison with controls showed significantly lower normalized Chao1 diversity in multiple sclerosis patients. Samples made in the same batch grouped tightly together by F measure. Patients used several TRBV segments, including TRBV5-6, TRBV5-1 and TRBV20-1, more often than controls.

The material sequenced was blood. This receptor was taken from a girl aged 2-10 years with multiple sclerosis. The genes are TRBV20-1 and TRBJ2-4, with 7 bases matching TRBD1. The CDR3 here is CSAQTGTAQRNIQYF. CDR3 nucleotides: TGCAGTGCACAAACCGGGACAGCCCAGCGAAACATTCAGTACTTC.